These 11 T cell receptor beta chains came from one sample sequenced in a study of blood T cell repertoires in COVID-19. TCRdb keeps only in-frame clones here, not all; method: immunoSEQ multiplex PCR. The profile shows 30,000 to 40,000 clones, 85% of them singletons. Sequenced input: peripheral blood. These receptor sequences come from a man aged 55-75 years with active or convalescent COVID-19.

This clone was seen a single time. The chain has TRBV30 and TRBJ2-2; TRBD2 might be the D (6 bases). The CDR3 is made up of 14 amino acids. Germline V gene sequence: CDR1 GTSNPN, CDR2 SVGIG (reference sequence). Trimming pared 2 bases from V and 6 bases from J, leaving 13 bases between. CDR3 coding DNA: TGTGCCTGGAGTCCCGGAGGGCTTTCCGGGGAGCTGTTTTTT. Translating it yields CAWSPGGLSGELFF.

This chain links TRBV30 with TRBJ2-1; 15 nucleotides align to TRBD2. The germline V gene has CDR1 GTSNPN and CDR2 SVGIG (reference sequence). V dropped 8 bases and J dropped 9; count of bases not matched to a gene: 2. The CDR3 is made up of 12 amino acids. CDR3 sequence reads: CARTSGRAEQFF. The CDR3 DNA reads TGTGCCCGGACTAGCGGGAGGGCTGAGCAGTTCTTC.

The J gene is TRBJ1-4, the V gene TRBV7-8, with TRBD1 as a possible D gene (6 bases). CDR1 and CDR2 from the germline V gene are SGHVS and FQNEAQ. The CDR3 has 16 residues. V was cut by 2 bases and J by 8 bases, with 18 bases left in between. Here the CDR3 DNA reads TGTGCCAGCAGCTTATCCCGCAGCGCGAGGGGGGAAAAACTGTTTTTT. Its translation: CASSLSRSARGEKLFF.

The rearrangement uses TRBV10-1 and TRBJ1-2, with 8 bases lining up with TRBD1. The CDR3 is made up of 13 amino acids. V was clipped by 4 bases and J by 8 bases; unmatched bases: 6. Per germline, CDR1 WNHNN and CDR2 SYGVQD (reference sequence). In DNA form, the CDR3 reads TGCGCCAGCAGTGCGTCCAGGGGGCGAGGCTACACCTTC. Amino acid sequence: CASSASRGRGYTF.

This clone was detected once. The V and J genes are TRBV14 and TRBJ2-5; 9 bases match TRBD2. The V gene end was trimmed by 5 bases and the J gene end by 4 bases; junction bases not matched to a gene: 8. There are 15 residues in the CDR3. CDR1 SGHDN and CDR2 FVKESK come from the germline V gene. CDR3 DNA sequence: TGTGCCAGCAGCATCCCGCGCGGGAGGGTAGAGACCCAGTACTTC. Its translation: CASSIPRGRVETQYF.

The J gene is TRBJ2-3, the V gene TRBV24-1; 8 positions match TRBD1. V lost 6 bases to trimming and J lost 4 bases; unmatched junction nucleotides: 11. Germline V CDR1 and CDR2: KGHDR, SFDVKD. The CDR3 is 16 residues long. CDR3 residues: CATSYPTGGQSDTQYF. The CDR3 DNA follows: TGTGCCACCAGTTATCCCACAGGGGGACAATCAGATACGCAGTATTTT.

This clone was seen once. The chain joins TRBV7-9 to TRBJ2-1; D possibly corresponds to TRBD2 (5 bases). Germline CDR1 and CDR2: SEHNR and FQNEAQ (reference sequence). This CDR3 has 14 amino acids. V was pared by 5 bases and J by 9 bases, with 17 bases between. CDR3 amino acids: CASSISEVWAEQFF. In DNA form, the CDR3 reads TGTGCCAGCAGCATTAGCGAGGTCTGGGCTGAGCAGTTCTTC.

This clone has only a few counts. The gene calls are TRBV5-1 and TRBJ1-2; perhaps TRBD1 as D (5 bases). This CDR3 region has 15 residues. CDR1 and CDR2 from the germline V gene are SGHRS and YFSETQ. Between the trimmed V and J ends, which lost 0 bases and 5 bases, there was a span of 14 bases. CDR3 nucleotide sequence: TGCGCCAGCAGCTTGGATAGGGGTTCTAGATATGGCTACACCTTC. Protein sequence: CASSLDRGSRYGYTF.

This chain connects TRBV2 to TRBJ1-6, with D possibly matching TRBD1 (5 bases). The V end lost 6 bases, the J end lost 10 bases, and 13 bases lay between the germline ends. CDR1 is SNHLY, CDR2 FYNNEI, per germline. The CDR3 covers 13 residues. The CDR3 DNA sequence: TGTGCCAGCAGAGGGGAAGGATTCTCACCCCTCCACTTT. As protein: CASRGEGFSPLHF.

This clone has a single count. This chain uses TRBV14 with TRBJ2-5; 8 positions agree with TRBD2. V lost 6 bases to trimming and J lost 7 bases; unmatched junction nucleotides: 10. The V gene's germline CDR1 is SGHDN and CDR2 FVKESK. CDR3 size: 14 residues. Here the CDR3 reads CASSRERGGTTQYF. As DNA, the CDR3 is TGTGCCAGCAGTCGGGAACGGGGGGGCACGACCCAGTACTTC.

This chain links TRBV7-8 with TRBJ1-1; D gene uncertain. The V and J ends lost 5 bases and 8 bases respectively, with 12 bases between them. Germline CDR1 is SGHVS and CDR2 is FQNEAQ. The length of the CDR3 is 12 residues. The CDR3 region has the DNA TGTGCCAGCAGCCCCGGTATAATGGAAGCTTTCTTT. Its translation is CASSPGIMEAFF.